The 25 T cell receptor beta chains given below trace back to one sample, sequenced in a study of blood T cell dynamics during melanoma immunotherapy. Some clones are missing from TCRdb's copy, which holds only in-frame ones; the method was immunoSEQ multiplex PCR. The sample carries under 7,500 clones, 88% recorded once. As for time point: pre-treatment baseline. Sequenced material: blood, taken from a patient treated with checkpoint blockade. The receptors come from a human donor with melanoma.

V gene TRBV11-1 combines with J gene TRBJ1-2, with 7 bases identical to TRBD1. The V gene end was trimmed by 8 bases and the J gene end by 8 bases; junction bases not matched to a gene: 14. This CDR3 is 14 amino acids long. Per the germline V gene, CDR1 is SGHAT and CDR2 is FQDESV (reference sequence). In DNA form, the CDR3 reads TGTGCCAGCTCTAACCTCAGGGGGGCGCAAGGCTACACCTTC. Protein product: CASSNLRGAQGYTF.

This clone was found a few times. The J gene is TRBJ1-5, the V gene TRBV19; no firm D call. V was shortened by 4 bases and J by 6 bases, with 7 bases between the two germline ends. Germline CDR1 and CDR2: LNHDA and SQIVND (reference sequence). The CDR3 consists of 12 residues. CDR3 coding DNA: TGTGCCAGTAGTACCCCCAGTCAGCCCCAGCATTTT. Protein product: CASSTPSQPQHF.

The chain uses TRBV19 and TRBJ2-3; D is possibly TRBD1 (6 bases). V was trimmed by 7 bases and J by 0 bases, leaving 11 bases between them. Germline lookup yields CDR1 LNHDA and CDR2 SQIVND (reference sequence). The CDR3 extends over 14 amino acids. Written as DNA, the CDR3 is TGTGCCAGTAAACGGACAGCTAGCACAGATACGCAGTATTTT. Translation: CASKRTASTDTQYF.

The chain has TRBV2 and TRBJ2-4; TRBD1 matches 10 bases. CDR1 and CDR2 (germline): SNHLY, FYNNEI. The CDR3 runs 15 residues. After removal of 5 bases from V and 4 bases from J, the junction contained 5 bases not matched to a gene. The CDR3: CASSTRTGGKNIQYF. The CDR3 DNA is TGTGCCAGCAGTACTAGGACAGGGGGAAAAAACATTCAGTACTTC. The full variable domain, with the rest looked up from reference TRBV2 and TRBJ2-4, is EPEVTQTPSHQVTQMGQEVILRCVPISNHLYFYWYRQILGQKVEFLVSFYNNEISEKSEIFDDQFSVERPDGSNFTLKIRSTKLEDSAMYFCASSTRTGGKNIQYFGAGTRLSVL.

This sequence joins TRBV19 and TRBJ2-2, with unresolved D. The germline V gene has CDR1 LNHDA and CDR2 SQIVND (reference sequence). Trimming removed 6 bases at V and 5 bases at J, with 4 bases between. The CDR3 covers 11 residues. CDR3 nucleotide sequence: TGTGCCAGTAGAATGACCGGGGAGCTGTTTTTT. Residues: CASRMTGELFF.

This sequence joins TRBV5-1 and TRBJ2-5; D call uncertain. This CDR3 spans 12 amino acids. Trimming took off 1 base at V and 5 bases at J, with 6 bases between the two ends. Germline V gene lookup returns CDR1 SGHRS and CDR2 YFSETQ. This chain's CDR3 is CASSLSRETQYF. The CDR3 region has the DNA TGCGCCAGCAGCTTGTCACGGGAGACCCAGTACTTC.

The chain carries TRBV19 and TRBJ2-7, with TRBD1 matching 12 bases. The CDR3 has 16 residues. Germline CDR1 reads LNHDA; CDR2 reads SQIVND (reference sequence). Germline trimming cut 5 bases from V and 4 bases from J; bases unmatched to any gene: 9. The CDR3 is CASSPSGQGARYEQYF. The CDR3 DNA follows: TGTGCCAGTAGTCCCTCGGGACAGGGGGCGCGGTACGAGCAGTACTTC.

The chain joins TRBV5-5 to TRBJ1-1; D is perhaps TRBD1 (5 bases). V was cut by 4 bases and J by 8 bases, with 12 bases left in between. Germline V gene sequence: CDR1 SGHKS, CDR2 YYEKEE (reference sequence). There are 12 residues in the CDR3. In nucleotides, the CDR3 is TGTGCCAGCAGCGTTAGGGGAAAGGAAGCTTTCTTT. Encoded protein: CASSVRGKEAFF.

This clone occurred a few times. This sequence joins TRBV7-2 and TRBJ2-5, with 10 positions matching TRBD2. With 5 bases clipped from V and 1 base from J, the junction kept 16 bases outside the gene matches. Germline V gene data show CDR1 as SGHTA and CDR2 as FQGNSA. The CDR3 consists of 19 residues. CDR3 nucleotide sequence: TGTGCCAGCAGCCGTCACCGACTAGCGGGCACCCGCTTCCAAGAGACCCAGTACTTC. It translates to CASSRHRLAGTRFQETQYF.

The chain carries TRBV5-1 and TRBJ1-1, with D tentatively TRBD1 (5 bases). V dropped 0 bases and J dropped 5 bases, with 32 bases sitting between them. Germline CDR1 SGHRS, CDR2 YFSETQ. The length of the CDR3 is 21 residues. The CDR3 loop reads CASSLAGGPRAYNLGKTEAFF. The CDR3 DNA is TGCGCCAGCAGCTTGGCCGGGGGTCCCAGGGCATACAACCTGGGCAAAACTGAAGCTTTCTTT. The full variable domain, completed using reference TRBV5-1 and TRBJ1-1, is KAGVTQTPRYLIKTRGQQVTLSCSPISGHRSVSWYQQTPGQGLQFLFEYFSETQRNKGNFPGRFSGRQFSNSRSEMNVSTLELGDSALYLCASSLAGGPRAYNLGKTEAFFGQGTRLTVV.

The chain links TRBV5-1 to TRBJ2-7; 8 bases fit TRBD2. The germline V gene has CDR1 SGHRS and CDR2 YFSETQ. After removal of 0 bases from V and 7 bases from J, the junction contained 9 bases not matched to a gene. CDR3 length: 15 residues. CDR3 sequence reads: CASSLALGSGIEQYF. The CDR3 DNA reads TGCGCCAGCAGCTTGGCCCTTGGTAGCGGGATTGAGCAGTACTTC.

The V and J genes are TRBV10-3 and TRBJ1-2, with 8 positions matching TRBD1. The length of the CDR3 is 15 residues. With 0 bases clipped from V and 9 bases from J, the junction kept 9 bases outside the gene matches. The germline V gene encodes CDR1 ENHRY and CDR2 SYGVKD. The CDR3 spells CAISESEGTGSRYTF. The DNA of the CDR3 is TGTGCCATCAGTGAGTCGGAAGGGACAGGCTCACGCTACACCTTC.

The rearrangement uses TRBV28 and TRBJ1-2, with TRBD1 matching over 9 bases. Germline assignment: CDR1 MDHEN and CDR2 SYDVKM. J gave up 2 bases and V 10 bases, and 8 bases lay outside the gene matches. The CDR3 has 14 residues. CDR3 DNA: TGTGCCACGCTACAGGGGGCGGCCAACTATGGCTACACCTTC. Translation: CATLQGAANYGYTF.

This chain joins TRBV6-1 and TRBJ2-4, with 11 bases identical to TRBD2. The CDR3 sequence is 15 residues long. With 4 bases clipped from V and 5 bases from J, the junction kept 4 bases outside the gene matches. Per germline, CDR1 MNHNS and CDR2 SASEGT. The CDR3 sequence is CASSALAGGQNIQYF. Written as DNA, the CDR3 is TGTGCCAGCAGTGCCCTAGCGGGGGGCCAAAACATTCAGTACTTC.

This clone occurred once. The chain is built from TRBV11-3 and TRBJ2-7; D is undetermined. V shed 6 bases and J shed 3 bases, with 18 bases lying between them. From germline, CDR1 is SGHNT and CDR2 YENEEA. The CDR3 is made up of 15 amino acids. The CDR3 loop is CASSKRSGRNYEQYF. The CDR3 bases are TGTGCCAGCAGTAAACGGTCTGGACGGAACTACGAGCAGTACTTC. The full variable domain, in which reference TRBV11-3 and TRBJ2-7 provide the parts outside the CDR3, is EAGVVQSPRYKIIEKKQPVAFWCNPISGHNTLYWYLQNLGQGPELLIRYENEEAVDDSQLPKDRFSAERLKGVDSTLKIQPAELGDSAVYLCASSKRSGRNYEQYFGPGTRLTVT.

The J gene is TRBJ1-4, the V gene TRBV5-1; possibly TRBD1 for D (5 bases). CDR1 is SGHRS, CDR2 YFSETQ, per germline. Trimming removed 1 base at V and 4 bases at J, with 11 bases between. The CDR3 contains 15 residues. The CDR3 here is CASSLPGASNEKLFF. CDR3 nucleotides: TGCGCCAGCAGCTTGCCCGGGGCCAGTAATGAAAAACTGTTTTTT.

The chain recombines TRBV5-1 with TRBJ2-5; 7 bases align to TRBD2. CDR3 length: 12 residues. Trimming took 0 bases from V and 11 from J; bases not matched to a gene: 4. CDR1 is SGHRS and CDR2 is YFSETQ in the germline V gene. The CDR3 DNA reads TGCGCCAGCAGCTTGGGCGGGGGAGAGCAGTACTTC. Protein product: CASSLGGGEQYF.

The chain uses TRBV5-4 and TRBJ1-3; D is unclear. Trimming took 0 bases from V and 4 from J, leaving 11 bases between them. The CDR3 extends over 15 amino acids. Germline V gives CDR1 SGHNT, CDR2 YYREEE (reference sequence). CDR3 residues: CASSLDPGLGNTIYF. The CDR3 DNA follows: TGTGCCAGCAGCTTGGACCCTGGGCTCGGAAACACCATATATTTT.

The chain combines TRBV5-1 with TRBJ1-1; D is uncertain. The V gene's germline CDR1 is SGHRS and CDR2 YFSETQ. Trimming stripped 5 bases from V and 7 bases from J, with 9 bases between. The CDR3 consists of 11 residues. CDR3 sequence reads: CASRSGHEAFF. The DNA of the CDR3 is TGCGCCAGCAGATCCGGCCATGAAGCTTTCTTT.

This chain links TRBV4-2 with TRBJ1-3; the D is unclear. V lost 3 bases, J lost 0 bases, and 6 bases lay in between. Germline V gene sequence: CDR1 LGHNA, CDR2 YNFKEQ. The CDR3 sequence is 14 residues long. This CDR3 reads CASSQDHSGNTIYF. Written as DNA, the CDR3 is TGTGCCAGCAGCCAGGACCACTCTGGAAACACCATATATTTT.

V usage is TRBV5-5 and J usage is TRBJ2-3; D unclear. Trimming cost V 0 bases and J 0 bases, with 20 bases left between them. This CDR3 is built from 19 residues. Germline V gives CDR1 SGHKS, CDR2 YYEKEE (reference sequence). Here the CDR3 DNA reads TGTGCCAGCAGCTTGGCCTCTAGATCCGCGTCTGATAGCACAGATACGCAGTATTTT. Its protein is CASSLASRSASDSTDTQYF.

The CDR3: CASGPLARGRQGELFF. DNA for the CDR3: TGTGCTAGTGGACCCCTGGCGAGGGGGCGCCAAGGGGAGCTGTTTTTT. This chain links TRBV12-5 with TRBJ2-2; 7 nucleotides align to TRBD1. V was pared by 6 bases and J by 8 bases, with 15 bases of the junction left unmatched. The CDR3 contains 16 residues. Germline CDR1 is LGHNT and CDR2 is FRNRAP.

V usage is TRBV4-1 and J usage is TRBJ2-7; D possibly corresponds to TRBD1 (5 bases). V was shortened by 3 bases and J by 5 bases, with 11 bases between the two germline ends. Per the germline V gene, CDR1 is MGHRA and CDR2 is YSYEKL. The CDR3 has 13 amino acids. The CDR3 nucleotides read TGCGCCAGCAGCCATCGGCAGGGAAACGAGCAGTACTTC. It is translated as CASSHRQGNEQYF.

This rearrangement joins TRBV7-9 to TRBJ1-2, with 7 bases fitting TRBD1. The CDR3 has 14 residues. CDR1 SEHNR and CDR2 FQNEAQ come from the germline V gene (reference sequence). V shed 3 bases, J shed 5 bases, and the junction held 6 bases outside the gene matches. The CDR3 here is CASSFGDRPYGYTF. CDR3 nucleotide sequence: TGTGCCAGCAGCTTCGGGGACAGACCATATGGCTACACCTTC.

By sample fraction, this clone is large. CDR3 amino acids: CASSEVGTTEAFF. CDR3 bases: TGTGCCAGCAGTGAAGTGGGGACCACTGAAGCTTTCTTT. The rearrangement uses TRBV6-1 and TRBJ1-1; tentatively, D is TRBD1 (5 bases). This CDR3 is 13 amino acids long. V lost 1 base and J 4 bases, leaving 7 bases between the germline ends. CDR1 and CDR2 from the germline V gene are MNHNS and SASEGT.